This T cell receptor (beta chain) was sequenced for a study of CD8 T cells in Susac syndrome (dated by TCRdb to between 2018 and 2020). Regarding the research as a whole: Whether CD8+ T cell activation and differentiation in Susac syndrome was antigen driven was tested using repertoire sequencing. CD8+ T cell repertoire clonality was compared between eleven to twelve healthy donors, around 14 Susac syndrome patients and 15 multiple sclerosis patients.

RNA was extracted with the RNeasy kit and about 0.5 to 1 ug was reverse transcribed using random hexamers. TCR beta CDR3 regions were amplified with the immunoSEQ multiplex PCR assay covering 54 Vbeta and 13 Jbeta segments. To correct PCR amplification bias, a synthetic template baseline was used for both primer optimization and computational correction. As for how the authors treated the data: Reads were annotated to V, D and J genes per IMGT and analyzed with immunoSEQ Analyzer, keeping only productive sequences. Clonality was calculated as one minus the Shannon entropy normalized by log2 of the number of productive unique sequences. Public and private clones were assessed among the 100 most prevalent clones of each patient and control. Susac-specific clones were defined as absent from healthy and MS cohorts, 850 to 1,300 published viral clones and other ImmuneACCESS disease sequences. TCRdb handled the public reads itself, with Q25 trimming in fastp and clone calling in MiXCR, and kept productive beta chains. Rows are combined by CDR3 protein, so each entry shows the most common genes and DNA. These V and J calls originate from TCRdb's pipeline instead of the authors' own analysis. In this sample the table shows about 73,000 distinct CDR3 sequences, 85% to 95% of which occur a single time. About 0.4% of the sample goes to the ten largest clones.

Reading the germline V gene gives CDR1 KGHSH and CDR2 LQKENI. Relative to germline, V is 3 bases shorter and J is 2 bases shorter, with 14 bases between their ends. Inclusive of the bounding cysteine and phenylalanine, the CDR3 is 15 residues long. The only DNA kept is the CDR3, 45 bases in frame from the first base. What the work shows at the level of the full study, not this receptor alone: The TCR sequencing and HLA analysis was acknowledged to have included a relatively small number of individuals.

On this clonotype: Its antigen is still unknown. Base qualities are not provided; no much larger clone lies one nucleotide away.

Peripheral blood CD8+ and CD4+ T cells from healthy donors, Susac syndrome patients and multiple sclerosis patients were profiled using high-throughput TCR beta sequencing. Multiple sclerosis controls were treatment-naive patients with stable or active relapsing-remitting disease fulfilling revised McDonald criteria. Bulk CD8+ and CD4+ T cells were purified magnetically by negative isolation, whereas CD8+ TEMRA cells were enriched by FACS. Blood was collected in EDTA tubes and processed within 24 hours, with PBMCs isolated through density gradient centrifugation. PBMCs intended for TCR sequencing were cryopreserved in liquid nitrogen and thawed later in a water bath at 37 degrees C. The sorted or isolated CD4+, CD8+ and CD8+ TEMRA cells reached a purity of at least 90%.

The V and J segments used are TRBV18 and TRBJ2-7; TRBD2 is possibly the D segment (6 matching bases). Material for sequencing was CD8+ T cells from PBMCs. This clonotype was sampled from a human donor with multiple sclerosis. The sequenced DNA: TGTGCCAGCTCACCCGAGGGACTTGCCACCTACGAGCAGTACTTC. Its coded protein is CASSPEGLATYEQYF.